Below, one T cell receptor beta chain is given with its context. The target antigen is unknown. The CDR3 length is 13 residues. Germline V gene sequence: CDR1 LNHDA, CDR2 SQIVND (reference sequence). V lost 5 bases to trimming and J lost 7 bases; unmatched junction nucleotides: 6. PCR used 60 Vbeta primers and 13 Jbeta primers. Here immunoSEQ multiplex PCR was the method, and the copy in TCRdb shows in-frame clones only, minus some. The sample lists roughly 200,000 clones; roughly 90% were seen once. These data originate in a study of cytomegalovirus exposure and HLA in healthy donors. Broader study findings: Roughly 170 TCR beta chains were listed as cytomegalovirus-associated.

The source is a woman under 40 in good health and CMV-seronegative. The chain recombines TRBV19 with TRBJ2-7, with TRBD1 identical over 9 bases. Sample: PBMCs. The CDR3 loop reads CASSRGTGLEQYF. The CDR3 DNA sequence: TGTGCCAGTAGTCGGGGGACAGGGCTTGAGCAGTACTTC.